The 18 T cell receptor beta chains given below trace back to one sample, sequenced in a study of shared clonotypes between healthy human individuals. Sequencing used immunoSEQ multiplex PCR; TCRdb keeps in-frame clones, though not all of them. Altogether some 240,000 clones are present, approximately 65% being singletons, with the ten largest covering around 10%. The sequenced material came from memory CD4+ T cells sorted from blood. Subset specified: CD45RA-negative fraction. The source is a man aged 25-45 years in good health.

The chain couples TRBV28 to TRBJ2-1; D is perhaps TRBD2 (6 bases). V shed 5 bases and J shed 6 bases, with 14 bases lying between them. This CDR3 is built from 14 residues. The germline gives CDR1 MDHEN, CDR2 SYDVKM. The CDR3 region is CASSPGDFINEQFF. CDR3 nucleotide sequence: TGTGCCAGCAGTCCGGGGGACTTCATCAATGAGCAGTTCTTC.

This clone was seen a handful of times. The J gene is TRBJ2-6, the V gene TRBV5-6, with no clear D. Trimming removed 0 bases from V and 1 base from J, with 11 bases in between. CDR1 is SGHDT and CDR2 is YYEEEE in the germline V gene. This CDR3 contains 17 residues. The CDR3 here is CASSLVTVPSGANVLTF. Here the CDR3 DNA reads TGTGCCAGCAGCTTGGTCACCGTCCCGTCTGGGGCCAACGTCCTGACTTTC.

The chain couples TRBV5-4 to TRBJ2-7; no clear D. This CDR3 has 14 residues. CDR1 and CDR2 from the germline V gene are SGHNT and YYREEE (reference sequence). V was pared by 0 bases and J by 5 bases, with 12 bases between. The CDR3 is CASSLEYSPDEQYF. CDR3 coding DNA: TGTGCCAGCAGCTTGGAATACTCACCTGACGAGCAGTACTTC.

This chain uses TRBV5-1 with TRBJ2-1; 9 bases agree with TRBD1. This CDR3 has 17 residues. Germline V gives CDR1 SGHRS, CDR2 YFSETQ. Trimming removed 6 bases from V and 1 base from J; junction bases left unmatched: 11. The CDR3 protein is CASIPGQGSISYNEQFF. The CDR3 region has the DNA TGCGCCAGCATTCCGGGACAGGGCTCGATATCCTACAATGAGCAGTTCTTC.

This chain uses TRBV5-5 with TRBJ2-7; 9 bases agree with TRBD1. The trim removed 4 bases at V and 3 bases at J, leaving 8 bases unmatched. Germline values: CDR1 SGHKS, CDR2 YYEKEE (reference sequence). The CDR3 contains 15 residues. The CDR3 here is CASSQTGGGGYEQYF. The DNA of the CDR3 is TGTGCCAGCAGCCAAACAGGGGGCGGGGGCTACGAGCAGTACTTC.

This sequence joins TRBV7-8 and TRBJ1-1; 7 positions agree with TRBD1. CDR1 and CDR2 (germline): SGHVS, FQNEAQ. CDR3 length: 15 residues. Trimming removed 5 bases from V and 6 bases from J; junction bases left unmatched: 12. The CDR3 region has the DNA TGTGCCAGCAGCGATTACCTGACAGGGCCCGCTGAAGCTTTCTTT. This encodes CASSDYLTGPAEAFF.

This clone was seen more than once but under ten times. The rearrangement links TRBV2 to TRBJ2-5; D is perhaps TRBD1 (6 bases). V lost 5 bases and J 2 bases, leaving 9 bases between the germline ends. CDR3 length: 13 residues. CDR1 and CDR2 (germline): SNHLY, FYNNEI. The CDR3 region is CASSRDIQETQYF. The CDR3 DNA reads as TGTGCCAGCAGTCGGGACATTCAAGAGACCCAGTACTTC.

The J gene is TRBJ2-1, the V gene TRBV11-1, with 10 bases that match TRBD2. The trim removed 5 bases at V and 5 bases at J, leaving 6 bases unmatched. Germline V lookup: CDR1 SGHAT, CDR2 FQDESV (reference sequence). CDR3 length: 15 amino acids. CDR3 in DNA: TGTGCCAGCAGCCGGACTAGCGGTCCCAACAATGAGCAGTTCTTC. Its translation is CASSRTSGPNNEQFF.

V and J are TRBV4-1 and TRBJ1-2; TRBD1 might be the D (6 bases). The V end lost 2 bases, the J end lost 8 bases, and 24 bases lay between the germline ends. Germline V lookup: CDR1 MGHRA, CDR2 YSYEKL. The CDR3 runs 17 residues. CDR3 protein: CASSQLTRGTPLRGYTF. The DNA of the CDR3 is TGCGCCAGCAGCCAATTAACCCGGGGGACACCGCTGAGGGGCTACACCTTC.

With regard to this clone: The same CDR3 is also encoded by other DNA sequences in this sample. The rearrangement joins TRBV29-1 to TRBJ2-5; D possibly corresponds to TRBD2 (5 bases). Deletions cut 6 bases from V and 5 bases from J, with 10 bases between. CDR1 is SQVTM and CDR2 is ANQGSEA in the germline V gene. The CDR3 extends over 11 amino acids. CDR3 nucleotide sequence: TGCAGCGTGGAGGAGGAGGAGACCCAGTACTTC. Protein product: CSVEEEETQYF. Full variable domain (remainder filled in from reference TRBV29-1 and TRBJ2-5): SAVISQKPSRDICQRGTSLTIQCQVDSQVTMMFWYRQQPGQSLTLIATANQGSEATYESGFVIDKFPISRPNLTFSTLTVSNMSPEDSSIYLCSVEEEETQYFGPGTRLLVL.

This chain uses TRBV5-1 with TRBJ2-7; no clear D gene. The length of the CDR3 is 12 residues. The germline CDR1 and CDR2 sequences are SGHRS and YFSETQ. The V gene lost 3 bases and the J gene lost 3 bases, with 7 bases spanning the gap. For the CDR3, the DNA is TGCGCCAGCAGCTATACAAACTACGAGCAGTACTTC. Translation: CASSYTNYEQYF.

The chain has TRBV2 and TRBJ2-5; a possible D gene is TRBD1 (6 bases). Trimming pared 7 bases from V and 3 bases from J, leaving 15 bases between. The V gene's germline CDR1 is SNHLY and CDR2 FYNNEI. CDR3 size: 14 residues. In nucleotides, the CDR3 is TGTGCCAGCAAAAGGGGGAGAGCAGAAGAGACCCAGTACTTC. Its translation is CASKRGRAEETQYF.

This clone was recorded many times. This sequence joins TRBV27 and TRBJ2-1; D gene unclear. With 4 bases removed from V and 9 bases from J, the gap between germline ends came to 13 bases. The CDR3 runs 13 residues. Germline CDR1 is MNHEY and CDR2 is SMNVEV (reference sequence). The DNA of the CDR3 is TGTGCCAGCAGTTCAATTGGTTTTGGTGAGCAGTTCTTC. Protein sequence: CASSSIGFGEQFF.

The chain employs TRBV29-1 and TRBJ2-5; D unclear. The length of the CDR3 is 13 residues. V was pared by 0 bases and J by 1 base, with 6 bases between. Germline CDR1 and CDR2: SQVTM and ANQGSEA. For the CDR3, the DNA is TGCAGCGTTGAAGAGAACCTCCAAGAGACCCAGTACTTC. The encoded protein is CSVEENLQETQYF.

This chain connects TRBV11-2 to TRBJ2-3; TRBD2 matches 8 bases. CDR1 is SGHAT, CDR2 FQNNGV, per germline. The length of the CDR3 is 14 residues. The V segment lost 1 base and the J segment 6 bases; nucleotides outside the gene matches: 3. CDR3 nucleotides: TGTGCCAGCAGCTTAGTAGCGGGACGGGATACGCAGTATTTT. Its protein product is CASSLVAGRDTQYF.

The gene calls are TRBV27 and TRBJ2-4; D is ambiguous. The V gene lost 3 bases and the J gene lost 0 bases, with 18 bases spanning the gap. The germline CDR1 and CDR2 sequences are MNHEY and SMNVEV (reference sequence). This CDR3 is 18 amino acids long. CDR3 nucleotides: TGTGCCAGCAGTTTGCCCGGTGAGCTGAAACTAGCCAAAAACATTCAGTACTTC. The encoded protein is CASSLPGELKLAKNIQYF.

The V and J genes are TRBV28 and TRBJ2-7; perhaps TRBD1 as D (5 bases). The V gene lost 3 bases and the J gene lost 2 bases, with 11 bases spanning the gap. The CDR3 has 14 amino acids. The germline V gene has CDR1 MDHEN and CDR2 SYDVKM. CDR3 region: CASSLGPSPYEQYF. CDR3 bases: TGTGCCAGCAGTTTGGGGCCGTCGCCCTACGAGCAGTACTTC.

This sequence joins TRBV6-5 and TRBJ2-7, with a possible D match to TRBD1 (5 bases). This CDR3 is built from 14 residues. Trimming left V 8 bases short and J 6 bases short, with 20 bases between. Germline V gene data show CDR1 as MNHEY and CDR2 as SVGAGI. The CDR3 nucleotides read TGTGCCAGCGCCGAAGGTGGAAGGGGTCGCGAGCAGTACTTC. Amino acids: CASAEGGRGREQYF.